This T cell receptor (beta chain) was identified during a study of blood T cell repertoires in COVID-19. Overall study context: The origin of the acute and convalescent COVID-19 samples was the United States, Italy and Spain. Sources were T cells, B-cell-depleted T cells, or PBMCs; the material itself was cDNA or gDNA.

V gave up 3 bases and J gave up 7 bases, with 10 bases separating them. The CDR3 runs to 13 residues. Original analysis: Reference gene primer amplification yielded estimated nucleated cell counts. Libraries were prepared by immunoSEQ multiplex PCR; TCRdb keeps only in-frame clonotypes and omits some of them. From that table come the V and J calls and clone size; the DNA was used to work out D and trimming. The table has around 140,000 clones, roughly 79% seen once; the top ten hold around 8%. This clonotype was sampled from a woman aged 55-69 years with active or convalescent COVID-19. Sequenced input: peripheral blood. The chain links TRBV12-3 or TRBV12-4 to TRBJ1-5, with TRBD1 as a possible D gene (6 bases). CDR3 loop: CASSFRGFQPQHF. As DNA, the CDR3 is TGTGCCAGCAGTTTTAGGGGGTTCCAGCCCCAGCATTTT.